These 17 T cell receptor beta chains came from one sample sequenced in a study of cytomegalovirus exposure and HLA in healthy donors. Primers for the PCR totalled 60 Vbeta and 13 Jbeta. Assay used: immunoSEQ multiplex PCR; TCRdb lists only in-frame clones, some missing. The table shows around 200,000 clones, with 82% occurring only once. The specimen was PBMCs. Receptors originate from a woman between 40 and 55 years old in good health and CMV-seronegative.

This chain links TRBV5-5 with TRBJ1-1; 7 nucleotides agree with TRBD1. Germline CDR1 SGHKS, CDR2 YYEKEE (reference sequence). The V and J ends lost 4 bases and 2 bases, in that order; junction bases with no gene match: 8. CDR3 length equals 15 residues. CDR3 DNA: TGTGCCAGCAGCCTCAGGACAGGAGACAACACTGAAGCTTTCTTT. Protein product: CASSLRTGDNTEAFF.

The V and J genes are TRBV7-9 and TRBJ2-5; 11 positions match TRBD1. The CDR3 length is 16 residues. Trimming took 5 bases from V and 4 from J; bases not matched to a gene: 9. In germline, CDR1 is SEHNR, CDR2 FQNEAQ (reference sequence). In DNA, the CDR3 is TGTGCCAGCAGCGCATGGACAGGGGGCAGAGGAGAGACCCAGTACTTC. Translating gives CASSAWTGGRGETQYF.

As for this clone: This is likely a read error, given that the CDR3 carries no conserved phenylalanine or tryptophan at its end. The CDR3 DNA sequence: TGTGCCAGCAGTGCCTTAGCGGGAGGGCCCAGCGTGGACCCCTACGAGCAGTACCTC. It codes for CASSALAGGPSVDPYEQYL. The chain carries TRBV27 and TRBJ2-7, with 11 bases matching TRBD2. In germline, CDR1 is MNHEY, CDR2 SMNVEV (reference sequence). This CDR3 spans 19 amino acids. J lost 2 bases, V lost 5 bases, and 17 bases had no gene match.

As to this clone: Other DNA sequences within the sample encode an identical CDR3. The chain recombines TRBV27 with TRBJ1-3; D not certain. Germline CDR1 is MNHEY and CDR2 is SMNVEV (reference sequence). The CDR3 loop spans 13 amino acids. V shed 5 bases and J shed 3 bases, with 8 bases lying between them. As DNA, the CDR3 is TGTGCCAGCAGTAGTTTGAGTGGAAACACCATATATTTT. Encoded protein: CASSSLSGNTIYF.

The CDR3 is CAWTSAASYEQYF. In DNA form, the CDR3 reads TGTGCCTGGACCTCGGCAGCGAGCTACGAGCAGTACTTC. This chain joins TRBV30 and TRBJ2-7; D ambiguous. Germline V lookup: CDR1 GTSNPN, CDR2 SVGIG (reference sequence). With 4 bases removed from V and 3 bases from J, the gap between germline ends came to 13 bases. This CDR3 contains 13 residues.

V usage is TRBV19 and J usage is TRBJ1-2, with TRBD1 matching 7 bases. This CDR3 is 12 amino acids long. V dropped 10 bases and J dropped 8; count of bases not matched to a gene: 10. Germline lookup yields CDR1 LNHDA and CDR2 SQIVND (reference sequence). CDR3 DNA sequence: TGTGCCACTTATGGGACAGAGGCGGGCTACACCTTC. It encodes CATYGTEAGYTF.

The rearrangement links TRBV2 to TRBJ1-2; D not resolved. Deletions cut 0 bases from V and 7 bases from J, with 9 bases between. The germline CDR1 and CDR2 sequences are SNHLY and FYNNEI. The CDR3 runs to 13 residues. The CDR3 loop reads CASSEAWEFGYTF. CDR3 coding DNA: TGTGCCAGCAGTGAAGCGTGGGAGTTTGGCTACACCTTC.

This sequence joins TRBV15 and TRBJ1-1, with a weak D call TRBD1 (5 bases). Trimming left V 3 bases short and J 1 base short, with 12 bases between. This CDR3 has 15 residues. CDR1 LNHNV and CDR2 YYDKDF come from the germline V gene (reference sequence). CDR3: CATSRTGLGNTEAFF. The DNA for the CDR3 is TGTGCCACCAGCAGGACGGGACTCGGGAACACTGAAGCTTTCTTT.

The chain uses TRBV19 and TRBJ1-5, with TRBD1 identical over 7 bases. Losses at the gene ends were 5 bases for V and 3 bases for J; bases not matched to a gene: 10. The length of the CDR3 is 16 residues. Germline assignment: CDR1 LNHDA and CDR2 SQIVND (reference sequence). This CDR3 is CASSPSTRGFNQPQHF. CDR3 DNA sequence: TGTGCCAGTAGTCCATCGACCAGGGGGTTCAATCAGCCCCAGCATTTT.

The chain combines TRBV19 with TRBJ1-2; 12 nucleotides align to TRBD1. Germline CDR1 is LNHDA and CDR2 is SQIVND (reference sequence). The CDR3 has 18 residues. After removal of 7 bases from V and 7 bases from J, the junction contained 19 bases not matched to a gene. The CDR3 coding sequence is TGTGCCAGTACTCCTCCACCGGGACAGGGGGCGCGGGGCCGTGGCTACACCTTC. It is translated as CASTPPPGQGARGRGYTF.

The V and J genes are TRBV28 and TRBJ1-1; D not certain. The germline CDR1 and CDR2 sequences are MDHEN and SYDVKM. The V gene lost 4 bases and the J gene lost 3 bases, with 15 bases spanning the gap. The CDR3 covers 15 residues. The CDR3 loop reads CASSSSTGRDTEAFF. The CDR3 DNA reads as TGTGCCAGCAGTTCCTCCACGGGGAGGGACACTGAAGCTTTCTTT.

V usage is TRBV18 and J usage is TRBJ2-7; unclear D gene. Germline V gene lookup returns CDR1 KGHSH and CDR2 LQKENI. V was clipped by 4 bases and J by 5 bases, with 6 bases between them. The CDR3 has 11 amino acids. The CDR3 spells CASSRGNEQYF. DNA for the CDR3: TGTGCCAGCTCACGCGGCAACGAGCAGTACTTC.

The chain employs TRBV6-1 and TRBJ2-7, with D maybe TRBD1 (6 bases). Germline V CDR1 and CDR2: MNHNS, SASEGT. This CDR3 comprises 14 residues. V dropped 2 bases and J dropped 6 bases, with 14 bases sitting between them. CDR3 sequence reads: CASSEYSRGAEQYF. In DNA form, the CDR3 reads TGTGCCAGCAGTGAATATAGCAGGGGAGCCGAGCAGTACTTC.

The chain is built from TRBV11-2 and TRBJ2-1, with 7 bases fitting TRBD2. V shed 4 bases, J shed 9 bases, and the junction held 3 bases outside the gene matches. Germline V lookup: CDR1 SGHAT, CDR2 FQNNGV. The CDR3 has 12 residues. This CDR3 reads CASSSGGCEQFF. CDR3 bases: TGTGCCAGCAGCTCCGGGGGGTGTGAGCAGTTCTTC.

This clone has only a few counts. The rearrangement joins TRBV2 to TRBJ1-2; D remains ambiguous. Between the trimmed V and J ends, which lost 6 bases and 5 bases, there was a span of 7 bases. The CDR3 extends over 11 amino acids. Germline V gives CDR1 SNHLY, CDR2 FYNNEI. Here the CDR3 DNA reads TGTGCCAGCAGCCGGGATTATGGCTACACCTTC. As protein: CASSRDYGYTF.

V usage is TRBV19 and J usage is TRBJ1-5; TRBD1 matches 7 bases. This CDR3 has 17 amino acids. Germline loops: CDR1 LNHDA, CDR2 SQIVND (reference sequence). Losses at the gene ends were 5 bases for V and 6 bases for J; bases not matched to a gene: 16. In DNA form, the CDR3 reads TGTGCCAGTAGTCCCCCAAAGACAGGGCTTTATTCTCAGCCCCAGCATTTT. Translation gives CASSPPKTGLYSQPQHF.

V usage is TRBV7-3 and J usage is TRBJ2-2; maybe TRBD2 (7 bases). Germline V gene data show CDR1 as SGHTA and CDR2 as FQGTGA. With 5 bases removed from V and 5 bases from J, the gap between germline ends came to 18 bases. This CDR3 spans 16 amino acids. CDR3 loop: CASSKGGVRGTGELFF. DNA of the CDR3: TGTGCCAGCAGCAAAGGGGGAGTGCGGGGGACCGGGGAGCTGTTTTTT.